This TCR beta chain came from a study of shared clonotypes between healthy human individuals (dated by TCRdb to between 2020 and 2021). Notes on the research overall: Three men and two women, aged 18 to 49 years, made up the cohort. To estimate repertoire size and how much clonotypes are shared between individuals, the study performed deep sequencing of blood TCR repertoires from a few healthy adults. Per donor, leukapheresis produced somewhere between about 0.94 and 9.5 billion PBMCs. To increase sequencing depth and limit assay-specific biases, different laboratories used diverse techniques to prepare libraries and sequence TCR repertoires. For each donor, CD4 naive and CD4 memory were each given three plates, CD8 naive was given two plates, and CD8 memory was given one plate. Results and caveats for the whole study, not just this receptor: The small number of donors limited the genetic and exposure-history diversity represented. Sharing across a handful of donors was observed for 5% to 6.5% of naive CD4, 3% to 4% of naive CD8, roughly 2.3% of memory CD4, and roughly 0.43% of memory CD8 clonotypes. Pairwise subsampling indicated that sequencing depth was expected to affect the degree of clonotype sharing among donors. Clonotypes shared by all four sorted-subset donors showed higher generation probabilities than non-shared clonotypes. Even with the large sequencing depth, rarefaction of the sorted-subset datasets indicated that sequencing was incomplete. Estimated clonotype richness was generally larger for naive than for memory subsets. Sampling was limited to blood, and TCR repertoires in tissue likely differ from TCR repertoires in blood.

This clone was counted many times. Its target antigen remains unknown. No per-base quality is available; no much larger clone lies one base away. The donors were healthy, HIV-negative adults with no recently reported acute infections or vaccinations. All donors were Caucasian adults living in Nashville, Tennessee, USA. CD8 memory samples were composed of magnetically selected CD45RO+ cells combined with CCR7-negative CD45RA+ effector memory (TemRA) cells. After blood collection by leukapheresis, PBMCs were isolated using Ficoll-Histopaque density gradient centrifugation and then cryopreserved in the vapor phase of liquid nitrogen. Purity and quantity of every magnetically sorted T cell population were checked by analytical flow cytometry. From each sorted fraction, genomic DNA was isolated and quantified by UV absorbance on a Nanodrop 2000c. CDR3 length: 13 amino acids, cysteine to phenylalanine. The kept DNA is CDR3 alone, 39 bases in frame from the first base. CDR1 SQVTM and CDR2 ANQGSEA are derived from the germline V gene. The trim is 1 base for V and 4 bases for J, with a gap of 10 bases between the germline ends.

Using the deep immunoSEQ assay, multiplex PCR amplified TCR CDR3 regions from genomic DNA. Extracted genomic DNA from each cell subset was distributed evenly across all wells of several immunoSEQ 96-well plates, and each plate was treated as a replicate. Each replicate PCR for sorted subsets received about 220 ng genomic DNA, equal to 28,000 or so T cell genomes. The purified libraries were quantified using a Qubit 3.0 fluorometer, sized with a Bioanalyzer 2100, and then quantified again using the KAPA Library Quantification kit. Every immunoSEQ 96-well plate was sequenced on a dedicated single-read 150-cycle Illumina NextSeq 550 flow cell. Per the authors' processing: Because only junctional sequences without quality scores were contained in the immunoSEQ output, filtering matching that applied to full-length reads could not be performed. Sequences were annotated with PyIR, a Python wrapper for IgBLAST v1.9, and V/J genes and CDR3 were assigned using IMGT germline references. Reads were removed for weak V/J assignments (E-value above 1e-6), missing CDR3, stop codons, out-of-frame junctions, or ambiguous translated residues. A V3J clonotype was defined by an identical inferred V gene, J gene, and CDR3 amino acid sequence. The percentage overlap between two repertoires was calculated by dividing the number of shared unique clonotypes by the size of the smaller repertoire. Three approaches were used to assess repertoire richness: RTK rarefaction, the Chao1 estimator, and Recon v2.1 estimates of unobserved clonotypes. Generation probabilities were computed with OLGA for all TCRbeta clonotypes obtained by the gDNA method from several donors. TCRdb obtained this table from immuneACCESS and retained in-frame rearrangements with V and J assigned. These tables miss some clones; where compared with another copy, unresolved V genes account for less than half of the shortfall, and the remainder is unexplained. The DNA gave D and trimming, while V, J and clone size come from that table. The sample data list 90,000 to 120,000 clones, and approximately 70% of these were observed just once. The top ten hold roughly a quarter of the sample.

This TCR derives from a woman under 40 in good health. In this chain, TRBV29-1 is recombined with TRBJ1-1, with a weak D call of TRBD1 (5 bases match). Sequencing input: memory CD8+ T cells sorted from blood. What this sample's cell subset or site label stands for: CD45RO+ cells pooled with CCR7-negative TemRA cells. The nucleotide sequence is given as TGCAGCGTTGAAGTGGGGGAAGGCACTGAAGCTTTCTTT. Translated, this gives CSVEVGEGTEAFF.